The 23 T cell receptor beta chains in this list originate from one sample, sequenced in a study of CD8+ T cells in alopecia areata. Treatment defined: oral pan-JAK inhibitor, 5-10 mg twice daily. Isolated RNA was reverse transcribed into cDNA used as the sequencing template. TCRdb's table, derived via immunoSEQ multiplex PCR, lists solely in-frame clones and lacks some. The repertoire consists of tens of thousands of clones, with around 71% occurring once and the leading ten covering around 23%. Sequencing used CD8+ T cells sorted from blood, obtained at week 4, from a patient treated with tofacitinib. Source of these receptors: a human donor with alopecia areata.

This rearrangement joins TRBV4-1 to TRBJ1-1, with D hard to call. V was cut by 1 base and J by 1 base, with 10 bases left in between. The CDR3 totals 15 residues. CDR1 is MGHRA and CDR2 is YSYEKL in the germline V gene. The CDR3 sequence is CASSQVWSPNTEAFF. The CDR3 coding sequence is TGCGCCAGCAGCCAAGTTTGGAGCCCGAACACTGAAGCTTTCTTT.

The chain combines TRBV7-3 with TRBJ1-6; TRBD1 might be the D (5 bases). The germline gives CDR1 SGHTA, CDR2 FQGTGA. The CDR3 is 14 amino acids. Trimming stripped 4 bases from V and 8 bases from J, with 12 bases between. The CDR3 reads CASSSQGGDSPLHF. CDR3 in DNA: TGTGCCAGCAGCTCGCAGGGAGGGGATTCACCCCTCCACTTT. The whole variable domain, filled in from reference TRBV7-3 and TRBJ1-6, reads GAGVSQTPSNKVTEKGKYVELRCDPISGHTALYWYRQSLGQGPEFLIYFQGTGAADDSGLPNDRFFAVRPEGSVSTLKIQRTERGDSAVYLCASSSQGGDSPLHFGNGTRLTVT.

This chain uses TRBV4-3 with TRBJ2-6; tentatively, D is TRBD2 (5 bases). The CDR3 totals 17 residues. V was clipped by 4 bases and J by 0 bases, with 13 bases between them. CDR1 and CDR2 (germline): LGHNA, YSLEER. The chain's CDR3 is CASSLSAAGSGANVLTF. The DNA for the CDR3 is TGCGCCAGCAGCCTGTCGGCTGCGGGCTCTGGGGCCAACGTCCTGACTTTC.

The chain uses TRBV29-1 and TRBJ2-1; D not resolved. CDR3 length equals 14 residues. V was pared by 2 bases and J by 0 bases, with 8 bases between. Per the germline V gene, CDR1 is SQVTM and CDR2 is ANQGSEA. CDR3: CSVERLSSYNEQFF. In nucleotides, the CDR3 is TGCAGCGTTGAACGACTGAGCTCCTACAATGAGCAGTTCTTC.

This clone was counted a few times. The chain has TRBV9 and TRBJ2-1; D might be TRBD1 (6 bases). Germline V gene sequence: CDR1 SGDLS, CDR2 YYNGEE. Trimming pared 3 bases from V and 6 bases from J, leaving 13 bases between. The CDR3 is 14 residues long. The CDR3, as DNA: TGTGCCAGCAGCGCCCAACAGGGTTTCAATGAGCAGTTCTTC. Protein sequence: CASSAQQGFNEQFF.

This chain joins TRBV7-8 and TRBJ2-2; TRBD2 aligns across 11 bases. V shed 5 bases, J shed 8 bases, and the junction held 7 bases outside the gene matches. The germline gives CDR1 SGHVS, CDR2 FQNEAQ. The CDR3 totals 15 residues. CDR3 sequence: CASSLPLAGGGELFF. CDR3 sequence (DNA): TGTGCCAGCAGCCTCCCTCTAGCGGGGGGAGGGGAGCTGTTTTTT.

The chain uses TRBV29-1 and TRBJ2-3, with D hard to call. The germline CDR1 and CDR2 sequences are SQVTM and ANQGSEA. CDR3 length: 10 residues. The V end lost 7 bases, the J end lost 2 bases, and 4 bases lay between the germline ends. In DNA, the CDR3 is TGCAGCGCCCACACAGATACGCAGTATTTT. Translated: CSAHTDTQYF.

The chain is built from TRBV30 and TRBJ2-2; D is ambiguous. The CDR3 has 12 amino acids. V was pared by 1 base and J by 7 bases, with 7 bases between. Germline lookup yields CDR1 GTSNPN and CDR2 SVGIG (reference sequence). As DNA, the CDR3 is TGTGCCTGGAGTGCTGTTGGCGGGGAGCTGTTTTTT. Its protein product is CAWSAVGGELFF.

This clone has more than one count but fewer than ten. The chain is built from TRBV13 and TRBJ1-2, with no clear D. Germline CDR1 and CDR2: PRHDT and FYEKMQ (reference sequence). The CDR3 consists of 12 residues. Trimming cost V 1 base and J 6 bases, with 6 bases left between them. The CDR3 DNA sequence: TGTGCCAGCAGCTTAGAAGTTAATGGCTACACCTTC. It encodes CASSLEVNGYTF.

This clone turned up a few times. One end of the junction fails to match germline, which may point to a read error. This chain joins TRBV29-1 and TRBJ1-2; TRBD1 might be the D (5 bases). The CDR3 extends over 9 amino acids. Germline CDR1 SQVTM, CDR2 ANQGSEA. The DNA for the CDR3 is TGCAGCGTTGGGGACCTCGAGGGCTTC. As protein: CSVGDLEGF.

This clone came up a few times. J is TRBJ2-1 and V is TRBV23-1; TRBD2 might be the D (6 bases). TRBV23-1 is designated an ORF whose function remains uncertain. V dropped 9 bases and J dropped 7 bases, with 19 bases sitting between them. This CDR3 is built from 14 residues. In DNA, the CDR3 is TGCGCCAGGGGGGGAGATCGGGTACAGAATGAGCAGTTCTTC. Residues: CARGGDRVQNEQFF.

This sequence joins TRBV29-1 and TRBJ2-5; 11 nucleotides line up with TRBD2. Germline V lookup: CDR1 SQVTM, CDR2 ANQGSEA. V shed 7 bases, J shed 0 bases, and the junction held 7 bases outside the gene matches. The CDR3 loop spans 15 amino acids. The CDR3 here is CSDVLAGEYQETQYF. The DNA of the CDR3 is TGCAGCGACGTACTAGCGGGGGAGTACCAAGAGACCCAGTACTTC.

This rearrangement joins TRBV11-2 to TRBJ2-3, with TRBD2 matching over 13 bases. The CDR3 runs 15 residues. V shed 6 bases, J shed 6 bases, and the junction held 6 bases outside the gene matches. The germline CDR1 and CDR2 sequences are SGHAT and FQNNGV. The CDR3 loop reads CASRLTSGGRDTQYF. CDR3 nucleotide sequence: TGTGCCAGCAGATTGACTAGCGGGGGGCGGGATACGCAGTATTTT.

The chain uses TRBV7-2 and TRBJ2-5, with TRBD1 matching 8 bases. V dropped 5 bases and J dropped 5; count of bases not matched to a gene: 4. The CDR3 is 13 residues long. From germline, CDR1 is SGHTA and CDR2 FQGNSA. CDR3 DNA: TGTGCCAGCAGCCCAGGGGGCTTGGAGACCCAGTACTTC. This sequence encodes CASSPGGLETQYF.

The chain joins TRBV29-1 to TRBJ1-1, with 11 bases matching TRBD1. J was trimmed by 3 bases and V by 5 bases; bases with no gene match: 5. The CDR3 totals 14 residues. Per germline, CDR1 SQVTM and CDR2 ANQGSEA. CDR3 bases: TGCAGCGTTAGGACAGGGGGCCAATACACTGAAGCTTTCTTT. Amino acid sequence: CSVRTGGQYTEAFF.

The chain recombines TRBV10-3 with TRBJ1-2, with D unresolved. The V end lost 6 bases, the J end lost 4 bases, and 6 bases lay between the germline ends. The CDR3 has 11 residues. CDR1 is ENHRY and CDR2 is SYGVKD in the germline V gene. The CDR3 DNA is TGTGCCATCAGGGACCTCTATGGCTACACCTTC. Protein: CAIRDLYGYTF.

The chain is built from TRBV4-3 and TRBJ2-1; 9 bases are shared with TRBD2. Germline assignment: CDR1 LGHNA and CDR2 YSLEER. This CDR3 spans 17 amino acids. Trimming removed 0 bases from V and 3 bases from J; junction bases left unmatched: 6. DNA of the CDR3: TGCGCCAGCAGCCAAGATGGCCCAGCGGGGGGCTACAATGAGCAGTTCTTC. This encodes CASSQDGPAGGYNEQFF.

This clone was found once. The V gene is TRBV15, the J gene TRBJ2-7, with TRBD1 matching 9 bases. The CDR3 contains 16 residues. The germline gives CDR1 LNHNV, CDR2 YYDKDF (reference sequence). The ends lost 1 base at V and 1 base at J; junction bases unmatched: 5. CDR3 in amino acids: CATSRAGQGLSYEQYF. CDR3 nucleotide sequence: TGTGCCACCAGCAGAGCGGGACAGGGCCTTTCCTACGAGCAGTACTTC.

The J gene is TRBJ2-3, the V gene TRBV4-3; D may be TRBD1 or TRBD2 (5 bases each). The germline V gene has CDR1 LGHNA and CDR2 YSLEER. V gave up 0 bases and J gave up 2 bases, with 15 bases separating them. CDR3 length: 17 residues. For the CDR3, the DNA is TGCGCCAGCAGCCAAGATGGGACGGAACTCCTCACAGATACGCAGTATTTT. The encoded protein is CASSQDGTELLTDTQYF.

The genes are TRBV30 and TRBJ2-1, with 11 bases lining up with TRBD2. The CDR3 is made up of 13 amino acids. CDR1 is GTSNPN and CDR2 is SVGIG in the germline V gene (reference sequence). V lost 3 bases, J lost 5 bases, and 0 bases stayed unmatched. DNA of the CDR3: TGTGCCTGGAGGACTAGCGGGAACAATGAGCAGTTCTTC. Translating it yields CAWRTSGNNEQFF.

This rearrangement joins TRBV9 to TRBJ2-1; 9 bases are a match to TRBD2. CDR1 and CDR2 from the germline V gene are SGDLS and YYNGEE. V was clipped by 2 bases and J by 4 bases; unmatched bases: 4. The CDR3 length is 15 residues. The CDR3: CASSVVLAGYNEQFF. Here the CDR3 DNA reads TGTGCCAGCAGCGTGGTGCTAGCGGGGTACAATGAGCAGTTCTTC.

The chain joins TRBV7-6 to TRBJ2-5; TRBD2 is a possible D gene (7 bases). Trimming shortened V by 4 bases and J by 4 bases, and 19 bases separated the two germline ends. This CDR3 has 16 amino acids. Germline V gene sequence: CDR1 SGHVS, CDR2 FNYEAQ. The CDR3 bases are TGTGCCAGCAGCTCGCTCGGGGGGCGGGGTGGAGAGACCCAGTACTTC. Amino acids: CASSSLGGRGGETQYF.

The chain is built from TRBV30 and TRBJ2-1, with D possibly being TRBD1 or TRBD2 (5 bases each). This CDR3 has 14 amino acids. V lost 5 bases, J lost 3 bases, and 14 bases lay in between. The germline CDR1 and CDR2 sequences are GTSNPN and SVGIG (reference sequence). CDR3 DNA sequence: TGTGCCTGGGGGACCCTCCGGGGCTACAATGAGCAGTTCTTC. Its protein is CAWGTLRGYNEQFF.